These T cell receptor beta chains were read from a single sample in a study of blood T cell repertoires in COVID-19. This table comes from immunoSEQ multiplex PCR, and its TCRdb copy is limited to in-frame clones, with some not included. This table holds 300,000 to 350,000 clones, 86% found once. The specimen was PBMCs or T cells enriched from blood (not recorded which). Receptors originate from a woman aged 40 to 55 with acute COVID-19. CDR3s include the opening cysteine and the closing phenylalanine or tryptophan. D genes are given only for firm matches. The size of a clone is reported for some rows only, either as once, few or many, or as a class for expanded clones.

clone_size	v_call	d_call	j_call	cdr3_nt	cdr3_aa
-	TRBV19	-	TRBJ1-3	TGTGCCAGTAATCGGGGAGGGGACCCTACCTCTGGAAACACCATATATTTT	CASNRGGDPTSGNTIYF
-	TRBV7-9	TRBD2	TRBJ2-5	TGTGCCAGCAGCTTAGAGAGGGAGGGGACCCAGTACTTC	CASSLEREGTQYF
-	TRBV28	TRBD1	TRBJ1-5	TGTGCCAGCAGGGGGACAGGGGGACAGCCCCAGCATTTT	CASRGTGGQPQHF
-	TRBV5-1	-	TRBJ1-5	TGCGCCAGCAGCAACGGGGGCAATCAGCCCCAGCATTTT	CASSNGGNQPQHF
-	TRBV5-1	TRBD1	TRBJ1-1	TGCGCCAGCAGCTTGGGGGAACAGGGGGTGGGTCGTGCGGCTTTCTTT	CASSLGEQGVGRAAFF
few	TRBV3-1/TRBV3-2	-	TRBJ2-7	TGTGCCAGCAGCCAAGTTTCCGGCGAGCAGTACTTC	CASSQVSGEQYF
few	TRBV7-9	-	TRBJ1-6	TGTGCCAGTCACACAGGGAATTCACCCCTCCACTTT	CASHTGNSPLHF
-	TRBV7-2	TRBD2	TRBJ2-1	TGTGCCAGCAGACTTCTAGCGGGAAGTTTCGGTGAGCAGTTCTTC	CASRLLAGSFGEQFF
-	TRBV9	TRBD1	TRBJ1-2	TGTGCCAGCAGCGCCGGACAGGTTAAGGGGGGCTACACCTTC	CASSAGQVKGGYTF
once	TRBV5-4	-	TRBJ1-2	TGTGCCAGCAGACTGGTGGGCCAAAACTATGGCTACACCTTC	CASRLVGQNYGYTF
-	TRBV11-2	-	TRBJ1-4	TGTGCCAGCAGCTTCCTACTCCGACAGACAACTAATGAAAAACTGTTTTTT	CASSFLLRQTTNEKLFF
-	TRBV20-1	-	TRBJ1-2	TGCAGTGCTAGAGAGGATCCTAGGTCATTC	CSAREDPRSF
few	TRBV7-2	TRBD1	TRBJ1-1	TGTGCCAGCAGCTTAGGGTACACAGGGGGGAAGCGGAACACTGAAGCTTTCTTT	CASSLGYTGGKRNTEAFF
-	TRBV7-6	-	TRBJ2-6	TGTGCCAGCAGTTTCCACACCGGGACAATGAGCTCTGGGGCCAACGTCCTGACTTTC	CASSFHTGTMSSGANVLTF
-	TRBV28	TRBD2	TRBJ2-7	TGTGCCAGCAGCGATGGGACTAGCGGGATTAGGGAGCAGTACTTC	CASSDGTSGIREQYF
-	TRBV27	-	TRBJ1-1	TGTGCCAGCAGTTCGAGCCCGAGACAGGCAAACACTGAAGCTTTCTTT	CASSSSPRQANTEAFF
-	TRBV27	-	TRBJ1-2	TGTGCCAGCAGTTCCAAACAGGGTAACTATGGCTACACCTTC	CASSSKQGNYGYTF
-	TRBV7-2	TRBD2	TRBJ2-7	TGTGCCAGCAGCTTAGTAGTCCCTAGCGGGCACTCCTACGAGCAGTACTTC	CASSLVVPSGHSYEQYF
-	TRBV15	TRBD1	TRBJ2-7	TGTGCCACCAGCAGAGAACCAGGGCAGGGGGCTAGGTCGTACGAGCAGTACTTC	CATSREPGQGARSYEQYF
-	TRBV9	TRBD2	TRBJ2-2	TGTGCCAGCAGCGCCGGGACTAGCGGGATGTTCGGGGAGCTGTTTTTT	CASSAGTSGMFGELFF
once	TRBV28	-	TRBJ1-6	TGTGCCAGCGCAGCGCCGGCTTCGCCACCCCTCCACTTT	CASAAPASPPLHF
-	TRBV18	-	TRBJ1-4	TGTGCCAGCTCACCTAGGGGAGGCGAAAAACTGTTTTTT	CASSPRGGEKLFF
-	TRBV7-3	-	TRBJ2-2	TGTGCCAGCAGCTCCGGCGGTCCCGGGGAGCTGTTTTTT	CASSSGGPGELFF
-	TRBV19	-	TRBJ1-1	TGTGCCAGTAGTTATATATCGGGGTCCGCTGAAGCTTTCTTT	CASSYISGSAEAFF